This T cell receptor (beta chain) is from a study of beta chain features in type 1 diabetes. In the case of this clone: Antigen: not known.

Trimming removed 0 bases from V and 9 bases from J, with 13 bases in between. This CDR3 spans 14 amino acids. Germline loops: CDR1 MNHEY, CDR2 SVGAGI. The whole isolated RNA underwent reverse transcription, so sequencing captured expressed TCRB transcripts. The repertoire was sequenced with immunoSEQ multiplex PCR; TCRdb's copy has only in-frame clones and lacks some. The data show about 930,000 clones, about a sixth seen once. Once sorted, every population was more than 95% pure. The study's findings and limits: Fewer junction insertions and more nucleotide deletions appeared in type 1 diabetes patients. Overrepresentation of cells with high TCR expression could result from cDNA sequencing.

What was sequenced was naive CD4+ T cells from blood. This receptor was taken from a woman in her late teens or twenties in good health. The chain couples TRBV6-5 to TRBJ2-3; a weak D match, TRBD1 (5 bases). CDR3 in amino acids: CASSYSNARETQYF. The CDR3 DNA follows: TGTGCCAGCAGTTACTCGAACGCCAGGGAAACGCAGTATTTT.